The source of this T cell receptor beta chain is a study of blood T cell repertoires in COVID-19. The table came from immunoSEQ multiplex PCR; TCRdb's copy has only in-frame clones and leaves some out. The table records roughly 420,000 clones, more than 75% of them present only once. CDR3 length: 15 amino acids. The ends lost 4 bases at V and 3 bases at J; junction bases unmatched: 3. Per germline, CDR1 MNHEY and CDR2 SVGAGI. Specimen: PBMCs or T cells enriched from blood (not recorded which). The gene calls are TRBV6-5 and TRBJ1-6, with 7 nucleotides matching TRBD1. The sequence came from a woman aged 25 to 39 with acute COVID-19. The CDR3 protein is CASSSQGGYNSPLHF. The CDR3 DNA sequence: TGTGCCAGCAGTTCCCAGGGGGGCTATAATTCACCCCTCCACTTT.